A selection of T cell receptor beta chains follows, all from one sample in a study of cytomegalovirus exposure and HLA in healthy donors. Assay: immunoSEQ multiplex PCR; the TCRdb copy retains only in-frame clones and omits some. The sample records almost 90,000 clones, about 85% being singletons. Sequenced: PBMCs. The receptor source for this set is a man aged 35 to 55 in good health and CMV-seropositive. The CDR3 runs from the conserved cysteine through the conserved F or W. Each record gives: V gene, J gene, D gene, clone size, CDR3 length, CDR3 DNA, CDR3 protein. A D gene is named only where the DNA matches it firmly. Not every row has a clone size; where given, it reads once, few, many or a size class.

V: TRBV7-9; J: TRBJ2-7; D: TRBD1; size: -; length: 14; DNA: TGTGCCAGCAGCTCCCGGGACAGACTCCTGGAGCAGTACTTC; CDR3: CASSSRDRLLEQYF
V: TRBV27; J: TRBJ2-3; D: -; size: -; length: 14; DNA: TGTGCCAGCAGTCCTCAGGGCCGCACAGATACGCAGTATTTT; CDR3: CASSPQGRTDTQYF
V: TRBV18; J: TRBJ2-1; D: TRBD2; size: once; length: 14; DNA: TGTGCCAGCGTAACTAGCGGGAGTTCCAATGAGCAGTTCTTC; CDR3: CASVTSGSSNEQFF
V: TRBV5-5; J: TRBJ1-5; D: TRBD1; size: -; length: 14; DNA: TGTGCCAGCAGCCAGACAGGGCGGTTGCTGCCCCAGCATTTT; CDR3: CASSQTGRLLPQHF
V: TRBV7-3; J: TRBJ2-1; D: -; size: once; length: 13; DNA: TGTGCCAGCAGCTTAACCCACTACAATGAGCAGTTCTTC; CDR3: CASSLTHYNEQFF
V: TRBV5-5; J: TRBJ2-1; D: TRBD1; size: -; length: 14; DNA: TGTGCCAGCAGCTCTCCGGGACAGTTCCGGGAGCAGTTCTTC; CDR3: CASSSPGQFREQFF
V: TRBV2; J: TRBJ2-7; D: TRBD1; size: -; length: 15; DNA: TGTGCCAGCATTATTCCCCGGGACAGGACTTACGAGCAGTACTTC; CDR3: CASIIPRDRTYEQYF
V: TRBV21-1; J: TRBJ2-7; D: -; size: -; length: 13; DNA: TGTGCCAGCAGCAGGAACAGGGTTTACGAGCAGTACTTC; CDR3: CASSRNRVYEQYF
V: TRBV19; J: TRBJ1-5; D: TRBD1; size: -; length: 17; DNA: TGTGCCAGTAGTCCAACAGGGGACCTCTGGAGCAATCAGCCCCAGCATTTT; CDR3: CASSPTGDLWSNQPQHF
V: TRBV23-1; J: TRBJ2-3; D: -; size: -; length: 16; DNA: TGCGCCAGCAGTCAAGGTCCGGACAAGCACACAGATACGCAGTATTTT; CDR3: CASSQGPDKHTDTQYF
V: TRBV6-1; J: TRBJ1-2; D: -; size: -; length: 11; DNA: TGTGCCAGCCAGGAGGTCAACGGCTACACCTTC; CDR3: CASQEVNGYTF
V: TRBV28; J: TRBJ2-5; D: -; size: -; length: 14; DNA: TGTGCCAGCAGTTTGTGGCAGGGTACAGAGACCCAGTACTTC; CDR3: CASSLWQGTETQYF
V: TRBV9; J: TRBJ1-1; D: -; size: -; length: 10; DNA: TGTGCCAGCAGCGACCGAGGGGCTTTCTTT; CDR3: CASSDRGAFF
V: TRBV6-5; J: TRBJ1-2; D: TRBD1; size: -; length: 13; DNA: TGTGCCAGCAGTTACGAAGGGGGCGCTGGCTACACCTTC; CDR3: CASSYEGGAGYTF
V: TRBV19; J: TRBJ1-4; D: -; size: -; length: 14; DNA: TGTGCCAGCTCATGGGCAGCAACTAATGAAAAACTGTTTTTT; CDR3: CASSWAATNEKLFF
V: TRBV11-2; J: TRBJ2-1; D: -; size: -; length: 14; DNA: TGTGCCAGCAGCTTAGGGGGCATATCCAATGAGCAGTTCTTC; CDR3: CASSLGGISNEQFF
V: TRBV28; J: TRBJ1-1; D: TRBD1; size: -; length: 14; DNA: TGTGCCAGCAGCCCCGGGACAGCGAACACTGAAGCTTTCTTT; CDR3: CASSPGTANTEAFF
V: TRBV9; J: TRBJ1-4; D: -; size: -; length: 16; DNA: TGTGCCAGCAGCGTAGAGGGGGTGTCGAGTAATGAAAAACTGTTTTTT; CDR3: CASSVEGVSSNEKLFF
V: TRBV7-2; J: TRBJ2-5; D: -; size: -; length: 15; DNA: TGTGCCAGCAACACCGCGCTCTGGGAGGAAGAGACCCAGTACTTC; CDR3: CASNTALWEEETQYF
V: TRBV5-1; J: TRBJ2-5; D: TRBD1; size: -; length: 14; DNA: TGCGCCAGCAGCTTTTGGACAGGGGACAAGACCCAGTACTTC; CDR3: CASSFWTGDKTQYF
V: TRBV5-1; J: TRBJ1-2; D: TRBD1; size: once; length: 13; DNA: TGCGCCAGCAGCCAGGGACAGGGGGGCGGCTACACCTTC; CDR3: CASSQGQGGGYTF
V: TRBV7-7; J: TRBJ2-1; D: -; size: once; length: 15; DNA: TGTGCTAGCAGCTTACAGGAGGGCCTTGGGAATGAGCAGTTCTTC; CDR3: CASSLQEGLGNEQFF
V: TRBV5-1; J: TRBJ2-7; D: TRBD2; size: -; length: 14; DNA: TGCGCCAGCAGCCAAGGGACTACCGTGGGCGAGCAGTACTTC; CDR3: CASSQGTTVGEQYF